Sequencing of this TCR beta chain was carried out in a study of control samples from healthy donors and cancer patients. The repertoire was sequenced with immunoSEQ multiplex PCR; TCRdb's copy has only in-frame clones and lacks some. The sample lists around 110,000 clones, 85% to 90% seen once, with approximately 1.1% in the top ten. The germline V and J ends were trimmed by 6 bases and 0 bases, with 16 bases remaining between them. This CDR3 is built from 16 residues. In germline, CDR1 is LNHDA, CDR2 SQIVND (reference sequence). This clonotype originated in a woman in her forties or fifties with colorectal cancer. Sequenced material: PBMCs. The chain carries TRBV19 and TRBJ2-3, with D possibly being TRBD1 or TRBD2 (6 bases each). CDR3 loop: CASSTTGTSSTDTQYF. The CDR3, as DNA: TGTGCCAGTAGCACAACAGGGACTTCTAGCACAGATACGCAGTATTTT.